These 3 T cell receptor beta chains were sequenced from one sample in a study of PD-1 blockade in mismatch repair-deficient tumors. Repertoires were generated with immunoSEQ multiplex PCR, while TCRdb's copy carries only in-frame clones and drops some. This table has more than 15,000 clones, around 81% appearing once. The material was PBMCs, obtained 4 weeks after starting pembrolizumab. The origin of the receptors is an adult with mismatch repair-deficient cancer.

A single count supports this clone. This chain uses TRBV28 with TRBJ1-3; TRBD1 might be the D (6 bases). Per germline, CDR1 MDHEN and CDR2 SYDVKM. The CDR3 covers 16 residues. V was trimmed by 10 bases and J by 0 bases, leaving 19 bases between them. The CDR3 loop reads CATIPFDRSSGNTIYF. The CDR3 DNA sequence: TGTGCCACCATCCCCTTTGACAGGAGCTCTGGAAACACCATATATTTT. The variable domain in full, with the rest retrieved from reference TRBV28 and TRBJ1-3, is DVKVTQSSRYLVKRTGEKVFLECVQDMDHENMFWYRQDPGLGLRLIYFSYDVKMKEKGDIPEGYSVSREKKERFSLILESASTNQTSMYLCATIPFDRSSGNTIYFGEGSWLTVV.

The rearrangement uses TRBV28 and TRBJ1-4; no clear D. V was shortened by 4 bases and J by 7 bases, with 10 bases between the two germline ends. The germline V gene encodes CDR1 MDHEN and CDR2 SYDVKM. CDR3 length: 13 residues. CDR3 in DNA: TGTGCCAGCAGTTCCCCAGTGGCTGAAAAACTGTTTTTT. This encodes CASSSPVAEKLFF.

This chain joins TRBV7-8 and TRBJ1-1; 11 bases are a match to TRBD1. The V gene's germline CDR1 is SGHVS and CDR2 FQNEAQ. V shed 4 bases, J shed 6 bases, and the junction held 7 bases outside the gene matches. CDR3 length: 15 residues. The CDR3 DNA follows: TGTGCCAGCAGCTCGCCGGACAGGGGGCTGGCTGAAGCTTTCTTT. Amino acid sequence: CASSSPDRGLAEAFF.